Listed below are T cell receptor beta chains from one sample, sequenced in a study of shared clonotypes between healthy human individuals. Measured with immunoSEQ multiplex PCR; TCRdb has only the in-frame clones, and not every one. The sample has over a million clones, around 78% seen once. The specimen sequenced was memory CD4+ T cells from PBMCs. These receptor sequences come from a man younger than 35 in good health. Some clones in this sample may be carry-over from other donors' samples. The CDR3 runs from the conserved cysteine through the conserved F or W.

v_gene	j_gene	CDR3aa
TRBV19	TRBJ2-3	CASRPQGGRDTQYF
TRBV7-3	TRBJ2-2	CASSPSGGNTGELFF
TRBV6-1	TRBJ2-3	CASREWRKQYF
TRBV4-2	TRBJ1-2	CASSLSRGHGYTF
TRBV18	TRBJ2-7	CASSISGRTGGGEQYF
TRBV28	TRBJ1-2	CASSPGGAYYGYTF
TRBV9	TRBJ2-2	CASSVATRASGDTGELFF
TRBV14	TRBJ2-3	CASRPTRDSQNTQYF
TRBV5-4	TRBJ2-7	CASSEDPGSPSYEQYF
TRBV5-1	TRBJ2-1	CASSLEQSFNEQFF
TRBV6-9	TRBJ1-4	CASSWLRERNEKLFF
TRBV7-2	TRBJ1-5	CASSFRGLGNQPQHF
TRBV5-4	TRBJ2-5	CASSFRTGGFSETQYF
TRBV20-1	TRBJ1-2	CSAEVQGRYTF
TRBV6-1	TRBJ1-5	CASYQGVRNQPQHF
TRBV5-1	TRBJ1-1	CASSREGLNTEAFF
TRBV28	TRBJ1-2	CASSFLTGNYGYTF